Listed below are T cell receptor beta chains from one sample, sequenced in a study of blood T cells in healthy people across ages. From the 5' RACE reads, TCRdb called clonotypes with MiXCR, one entry per CDR3 protein. The sample has under 850,000 distinct CDR3 sequences; about 34% are singletons. Sequenced: blood. Receptors were obtained from a man aged 18 to 29 in good health. Each CDR3 is given with its conserved first and last residue. The order of the fields is clone size, J gene, V gene, D gene, CDR3 DNA, CDR3 protein. A D gene is named only where the DNA matches it firmly. Not all rows give a size; the values are once, few, many and, for expanded clones, a class.

clone size: NA; J gene: TRBJ2-1; V gene: TRBV5-1; D gene: NA; CDR3 DNA: TGCGCCAGCAGCGGAGTGAGGGACTCCTACAATGAGCAGTTCTTC; CDR3 protein: CASSGVRDSYNEQFF
clone size: NA; J gene: TRBJ1-2; V gene: TRBV10-3; D gene: NA; CDR3 DNA: TGTGCCATCAGGAGACACGACTATGGCTACACCTTC; CDR3 protein: CAIRRHDYGYTF
clone size: few; J gene: TRBJ1-5; V gene: TRBV12-3/TRBV12-4; D gene: NA; CDR3 DNA: TGTGCCAGCAGTTTAACCCGGGATTCAAAGCCCCAGCATTTT; CDR3 protein: CASSLTRDSKPQHF
clone size: NA; J gene: TRBJ1-5; V gene: TRBV10-3; D gene: NA; CDR3 DNA: TGTGCCATCAGTGAGGAGAATCAGCCCCAGCATTTT; CDR3 protein: CAISEENQPQHF
clone size: few; J gene: TRBJ2-1; V gene: TRBV25-1; D gene: NA; CDR3 DNA: TGTGCCAGCAGGGCCTACCGGGACCGAGACGAGCAGTTCTTC; CDR3 protein: CASRAYRDRDEQFF
clone size: NA; J gene: TRBJ1-1; V gene: TRBV7-2; D gene: NA; CDR3 DNA: TGTGCCAGCAGCCCCCAGTCGGAGAGGGCTGAAGCTTTCTTT; CDR3 protein: CASSPQSERAEAFF
clone size: NA; J gene: TRBJ1-2; V gene: TRBV4-1; D gene: NA; CDR3 DNA: TGCGCCAGCAGAAAGGACAATTACTATGGCTACACCTTC; CDR3 protein: CASRKDNYYGYTF
clone size: few; J gene: TRBJ1-5; V gene: TRBV15; D gene: NA; CDR3 DNA: TGTGCCACCAGCAAGGGAGTACTGCCCCAGCATTTT; CDR3 protein: CATSKGVLPQHF
clone size: NA; J gene: TRBJ2-5; V gene: TRBV29-1; D gene: NA; CDR3 DNA: TGCAGCGCAACCGTAAGGGTGATGTTGGATGAGCAGTACTTC; CDR3 protein: CSATVRVMLDEQYF
clone size: few; J gene: TRBJ1-5; V gene: TRBV15; D gene: TRBD1; CDR3 DNA: TGTGCCACCAGCACGTATACAGGGGTCCAGCCCCAGCATTTT; CDR3 protein: CATSTYTGVQPQHF
clone size: few; J gene: TRBJ1-1; V gene: TRBV6-1; D gene: NA; CDR3 DNA: TGTGCCAGCAGTGATGAGGAGCACCGTATTATGACTGAAGCTTTCTTT; CDR3 protein: CASSDEEHRIMTEAFF
clone size: many; J gene: TRBJ1-2; V gene: TRBV12-3/TRBV12-4; D gene: TRBD1; CDR3 DNA: TGTGCCAGCACCAGGGGGACCTATGGCTACACCTTC; CDR3 protein: CASTRGTYGYTF
clone size: NA; J gene: TRBJ2-7; V gene: TRBV4-1; D gene: NA; CDR3 DNA: TGCGCCAGCAGCCAAGTTTTCGTAGAGGGAGACGAGCAGTACTTC; CDR3 protein: CASSQVFVEGDEQYF
clone size: few; J gene: TRBJ1-2; V gene: TRBV4-1; D gene: TRBD1; CDR3 DNA: TGCGCCAGCAGCCAAGTGGTAGGGGGCACGAAGCGTGGCTACACCTTC; CDR3 protein: CASSQVVGGTKRGYTF
clone size: NA; J gene: TRBJ2-1; V gene: TRBV27; D gene: TRBD1; CDR3 DNA: TGTGCCAGCAGTTCGCAACAGGGGGCCCAGCCCTACAATGAGCAGTTCTTC; CDR3 protein: CASSSQQGAQPYNEQFF
clone size: many; J gene: TRBJ2-1; V gene: TRBV7-2; D gene: TRBD2; CDR3 DNA: TGTGCCAGCACCGAAAGTACTAGCGGGTTCGATGAGCAGTTCTTC; CDR3 protein: CASTESTSGFDEQFF
clone size: NA; J gene: TRBJ2-3; V gene: TRBV6-1; D gene: NA; CDR3 DNA: TGTGCCAGCAGTGAGGCGGCAGGTGGGACAGATACGCAGTATTTT; CDR3 protein: CASSEAAGGTDTQYF
clone size: NA; J gene: TRBJ1-1; V gene: TRBV5-1; D gene: TRBD1; CDR3 DNA: TGCGCCAGCAGCCCGACAGGGACGATGAACACTGAAGCTTTCTTT; CDR3 protein: CASSPTGTMNTEAFF
clone size: many; J gene: TRBJ1-2; V gene: TRBV7-2; D gene: NA; CDR3 DNA: TGTGCCAGCAGCTTAGTTGCAGGAGACTATGGCTACACCTTC; CDR3 protein: CASSLVAGDYGYTF
clone size: many; J gene: TRBJ2-4; V gene: TRBV7-2; D gene: NA; CDR3 DNA: TGTGCCAGCAGCTTTGGTCAGGGAGGAAACATTCAGTACTTC; CDR3 protein: CASSFGQGGNIQYF
clone size: few; J gene: TRBJ1-2; V gene: TRBV7-2; D gene: TRBD1; CDR3 DNA: TGTGCCAGCAGCGGGACGGGACAGGGGGATGGCTACACCTTC; CDR3 protein: CASSGTGQGDGYTF
clone size: NA; J gene: TRBJ1-1; V gene: TRBV20-1; D gene: NA; CDR3 DNA: TGCAGCCTCTCCCAGGGAGCGGGGACTGAAGCTTTCTTT; CDR3 protein: CSLSQGAGTEAFF
clone size: few; J gene: TRBJ2-7; V gene: TRBV6-6; D gene: NA; CDR3 DNA: TGTGCCAGCAGCCACTGGGGGGACGAGCAGTACTTC; CDR3 protein: CASSHWGDEQYF
clone size: NA; J gene: TRBJ2-1; V gene: TRBV21-1; D gene: NA; CDR3 DNA: TGTGCCAGCAGCAAATTCCAGATTACTAGCGGGGGACCTTACAATGAGCAGTTCTTC; CDR3 protein: CASSKFQITSGGPYNEQFF
clone size: NA; J gene: TRBJ2-5; V gene: TRBV27; D gene: NA; CDR3 DNA: TGTGCCAGCAGTTTACAACCTGGTGCGGGGTCCTACAATGAGCAGTACTTC; CDR3 protein: CASSLQPGAGSYNEQYF
clone size: many; J gene: TRBJ1-2; V gene: TRBV6-5; D gene: TRBD1; CDR3 DNA: TGTGCCAGCAGGACAGGGAGTTATGGCTACACCTTC; CDR3 protein: CASRTGSYGYTF
clone size: NA; J gene: TRBJ1-2; V gene: TRBV4-2; D gene: NA; CDR3 DNA: TGTGCCAGCAGCTCTATACCCTATGGCTACACCTTC; CDR3 protein: CASSSIPYGYTF
clone size: few; J gene: TRBJ1-3; V gene: TRBV20-1; D gene: TRBD1; CDR3 DNA: TGCAGTGCTAGACCCGGGACAGGGTCTGGAAACACCATATATTTT; CDR3 protein: CSARPGTGSGNTIYF
clone size: NA; J gene: TRBJ1-4; V gene: TRBV7-3; D gene: NA; CDR3 DNA: TGTGCCAGCAGCGCAAATAGACAGAAACTGTTTTTT; CDR3 protein: CASSANRQKLFF
clone size: once; J gene: TRBJ2-5; V gene: TRBV6-1; D gene: NA; CDR3 DNA: TGTGCCAGCCGGAACCCCGCGGAGCAGTACTTC; CDR3 protein: CASRNPAEQYF
clone size: NA; J gene: TRBJ1-2; V gene: TRBV24-1; D gene: NA; CDR3 DNA: TGTGCCACCAGTCTGTCCAACTATGGCTACACCTTC; CDR3 protein: CATSLSNYGYTF
clone size: NA; J gene: TRBJ2-1; V gene: TRBV7-9; D gene: TRBD1; CDR3 DNA: TGTGCCAGCAGCTCCGGACAGGGGTCCTACAGTGAGCAGTTCTTC; CDR3 protein: CASSSGQGSYSEQFF
clone size: many; J gene: TRBJ1-4; V gene: TRBV10-3; D gene: NA; CDR3 DNA: TGTGCCGCCCCGGGCGATAATGAAAAACTGTTTTTT; CDR3 protein: CAAPGDNEKLFF
clone size: NA; J gene: TRBJ2-5; V gene: TRBV6-6; D gene: NA; CDR3 DNA: TGTGCCAGCAGCCCGAAGGGAACAAGGGAGACCCAGTACTTC; CDR3 protein: CASSPKGTRETQYF
clone size: NA; J gene: TRBJ2-5; V gene: TRBV28; D gene: NA; CDR3 DNA: TGTGCCAGCAGTCCCCCCGCGGGGAGCAAAGAGACCCAGTACTTC; CDR3 protein: CASSPPAGSKETQYF
clone size: NA; J gene: TRBJ2-7; V gene: TRBV5-1; D gene: TRBD2; CDR3 DNA: TGCGCCAGCACCAACGACGGCTGGCTAGCGGGGGATTACAATGAGCAGTACTTC; CDR3 protein: CASTNDGWLAGDYNEQYF
clone size: NA; J gene: TRBJ2-7; V gene: TRBV7-9; D gene: NA; CDR3 DNA: TGTGCCAGCAGTCCCCCCTTGGGCGCACACGAGCAGTACTTC; CDR3 protein: CASSPPLGAHEQYF
clone size: NA; J gene: TRBJ2-2; V gene: TRBV27; D gene: TRBD1; CDR3 DNA: TGTGCCAGCAGACAGGGGATATACACCGGGGAGCTGTTTTTT; CDR3 protein: CASRQGIYTGELFF
clone size: many; J gene: TRBJ2-5; V gene: TRBV27; D gene: NA; CDR3 DNA: TGTGCCAGCAGGGACATCCTGGAGACCCAGTACTTC; CDR3 protein: CASRDILETQYF
clone size: NA; J gene: TRBJ2-5; V gene: TRBV4-3; D gene: TRBD1; CDR3 DNA: TGCGCCAGCAGCCAGGCGGGGACAGGCTATGATGAGCAGTACTTC; CDR3 protein: CASSQAGTGYDEQYF
clone size: NA; J gene: TRBJ2-1; V gene: TRBV7-3; D gene: TRBD1; CDR3 DNA: TGTGCCAGCAGCCCGACAGGGGGTTATGGCAATGAGCAGTTCTTC; CDR3 protein: CASSPTGGYGNEQFF
clone size: many; J gene: TRBJ1-2; V gene: TRBV10-3; D gene: NA; CDR3 DNA: TGTGCCATCAGCAACCACCGGGACAACTATGGCTACACCTTC; CDR3 protein: CAISNHRDNYGYTF
clone size: NA; J gene: TRBJ1-2; V gene: TRBV4-3; D gene: NA; CDR3 DNA: TGCGCCAGCAGCCCCATAGGGGGGCGGGATGGCTACACCTTC; CDR3 protein: CASSPIGGRDGYTF
clone size: NA; J gene: TRBJ1-4; V gene: TRBV7-9; D gene: NA; CDR3 DNA: TGTGCCAGCAGCTTAGCCGGGAAACTGTTTTTT; CDR3 protein: CASSLAGKLFF
clone size: NA; J gene: TRBJ2-3; V gene: TRBV12-3/TRBV12-4; D gene: NA; CDR3 DNA: NA; CDR3 protein: CASASPWGGGADTQYF
clone size: many; J gene: TRBJ2-5; V gene: TRBV10-3; D gene: TRBD2; CDR3 DNA: TGTGCCGCCACGGGGCTAGCGGGGGAGACCCAGTACTTC; CDR3 protein: CAATGLAGETQYF
clone size: many; J gene: TRBJ2-1; V gene: TRBV7-2; D gene: TRBD2; CDR3 DNA: TGTGCCAGCAGTTCAACTAGCGGGGGGTACAATGAGCAGTTCTTC; CDR3 protein: CASSSTSGGYNEQFF
clone size: NA; J gene: TRBJ2-1; V gene: TRBV4-3; D gene: NA; CDR3 DNA: TGCGCCAGCAGCCAAGAAAATCTTATCATCCCTAATGAGCAGTTCTTC; CDR3 protein: CASSQENLIIPNEQFF
clone size: few; J gene: TRBJ2-3; V gene: TRBV28; D gene: TRBD2; CDR3 DNA: TGTGCCAGCAGCCCCCTCGCAGCGGGGGGGCGAGATACGCAGTATTTT; CDR3 protein: CASSPLAAGGRDTQYF
clone size: few; J gene: TRBJ1-2; V gene: TRBV2; D gene: TRBD1; CDR3 DNA: TGTGCCAGCAGGCCCCCGCCCACGGACAGGGCACGCTATGGCTACACCTTC; CDR3 protein: CASRPPPTDRARYGYTF
clone size: many; J gene: TRBJ1-2; V gene: TRBV29-1; D gene: TRBD1; CDR3 DNA: TGCAGCGTTCCGGGGGACAGAATCTATGGCTACACCTTC; CDR3 protein: CSVPGDRIYGYTF
clone size: NA; J gene: TRBJ1-2; V gene: TRBV20-1; D gene: NA; CDR3 DNA: TGCAGTGCTAGAGGCGGATTCTCTAACTATGGCTACACCTTC; CDR3 protein: CSARGGFSNYGYTF
clone size: NA; J gene: TRBJ1-6; V gene: TRBV9; D gene: NA; CDR3 DNA: TGTGCCAGCAGCGAGGGAGGCTCCTATAATTCACCCCTCCACTTT; CDR3 protein: CASSEGGSYNSPLHF